The clone carrying this T cell receptor (beta chain) has ten or more counts. The data derive from a study of T cells in Graves' hyperthyroidism and ophthalmopathy. V was pared by 5 bases and J by 3 bases, with 8 bases between. The CDR3 is 13 amino acids. Germline V gene sequence: CDR1 SGHTA, CDR2 FQGNSA. The source material, RNA transcripts, was used to amplify TCR beta CDR3 regions. The study used the HTBI primer set for a first-round RT-PCR of the TCR CDR3. A single record per CDR3 protein comes from TCRdb applying MiXCR to the multiplex PCR reads. The sample includes hundreds of thousands of distinct CDR3 sequences, 45% of them seen just once.

The chain has TRBV7-2 and TRBJ1-5; D call uncertain. Sequencing was carried out using peripheral blood or thyroid tissue (not recorded which). The source is an adult man with Graves' disease, either hyperthyroidism or ophthalmopathy (not recorded which). The DNA for the CDR3 is TGTGCCAGCAGCCGGGGTTACAATCAGCCCCAGCATTTT. Translation gives CASSRGYNQPQHF.